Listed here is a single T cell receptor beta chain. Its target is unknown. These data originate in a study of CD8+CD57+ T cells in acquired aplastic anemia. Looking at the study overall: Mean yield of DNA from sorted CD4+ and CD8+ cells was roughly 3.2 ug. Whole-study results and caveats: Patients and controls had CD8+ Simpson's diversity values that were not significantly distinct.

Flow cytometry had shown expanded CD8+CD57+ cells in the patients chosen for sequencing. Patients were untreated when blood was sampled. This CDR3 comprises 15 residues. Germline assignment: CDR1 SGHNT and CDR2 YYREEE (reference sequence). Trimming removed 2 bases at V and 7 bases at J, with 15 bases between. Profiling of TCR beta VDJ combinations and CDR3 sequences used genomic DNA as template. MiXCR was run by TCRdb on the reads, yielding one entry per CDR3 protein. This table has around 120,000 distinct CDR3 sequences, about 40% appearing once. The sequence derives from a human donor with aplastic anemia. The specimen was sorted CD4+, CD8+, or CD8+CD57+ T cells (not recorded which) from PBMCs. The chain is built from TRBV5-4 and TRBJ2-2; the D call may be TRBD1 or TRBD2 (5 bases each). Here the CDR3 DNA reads TGTGCCAGCAGCTTCGAGAGGGTGAGGGGCGGGGAGCTGTTTTTT. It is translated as CASSFERVRGGELFF.